The source of this TCR beta chain is a study of cytomegalovirus exposure and HLA in healthy donors. Overall study findings and caveats: Likely technical artifact: a cluster of highly shared sequence variants. HLA alleles showed associations with approximately 15,000 TCR beta sequences in a later analysis, at a 0.05 false discovery rate. Cytomegalovirus association was listed for approximately 160 TCR beta chains. V- and J-gene trimming in TCR beta was tied to a missense DCLRE1C variant by an analysis performed later.

This clone came up a few times. Its antigen is not known. Vbeta (60) and Jbeta (13) primers were used in the PCR. Data came from immunoSEQ multiplex PCR; TCRdb stores just in-frame clones and leaves some out. The repertoire holds about 160,000 clones, with approximately 70% as singletons. Sample: PBMCs. This receptor was obtained from a middle-aged man in good health and CMV-seropositive.

CDR3 sequence reads: CASTSGWPGNEQFF. CDR3 DNA sequence: TGTGCCAGCACTTCCGGCTGGCCGGGCAATGAGCAGTTCTTC. The chain joins TRBV7-2 to TRBJ2-1, with D hard to call. The ends were cut back, 7 bases at V and 6 bases at J, with 16 bases in the middle. This CDR3 region has 14 residues. From germline, CDR1 is SGHTA and CDR2 FQGNSA.